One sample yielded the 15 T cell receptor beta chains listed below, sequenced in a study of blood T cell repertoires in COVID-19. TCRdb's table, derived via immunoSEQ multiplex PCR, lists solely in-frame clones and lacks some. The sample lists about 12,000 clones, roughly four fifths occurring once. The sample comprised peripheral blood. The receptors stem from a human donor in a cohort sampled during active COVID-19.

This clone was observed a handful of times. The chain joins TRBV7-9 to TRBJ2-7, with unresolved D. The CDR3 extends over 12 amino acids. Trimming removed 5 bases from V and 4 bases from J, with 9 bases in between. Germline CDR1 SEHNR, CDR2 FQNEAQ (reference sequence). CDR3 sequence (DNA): TGTGCCAGCAGCCCCTATCCTTACGAGCAGTACTTC. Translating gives CASSPYPYEQYF.

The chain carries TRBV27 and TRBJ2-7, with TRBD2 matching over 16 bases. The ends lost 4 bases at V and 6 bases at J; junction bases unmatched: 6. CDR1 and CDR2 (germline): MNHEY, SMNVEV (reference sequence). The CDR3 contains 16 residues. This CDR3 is CASSSLGLAGGSEQYF. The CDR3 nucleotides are TGTGCCAGCAGTTCATTGGGACTAGCGGGAGGGAGCGAGCAGTACTTC.

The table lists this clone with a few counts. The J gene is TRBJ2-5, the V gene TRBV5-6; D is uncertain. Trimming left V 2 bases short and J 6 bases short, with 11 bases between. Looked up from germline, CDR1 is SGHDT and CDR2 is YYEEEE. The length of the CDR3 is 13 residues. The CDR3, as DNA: TGTGCCAGCAGCTTAAGGAGCCCCAAGACCCAGTACTTC. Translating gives CASSLRSPKTQYF. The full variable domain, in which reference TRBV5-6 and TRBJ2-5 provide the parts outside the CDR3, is DAGVTQSPTHLIKTRGQQVTLRCSPKSGHDTVSWYQQALGQGPQFIFQYYEEEERQRGNFPDRFSGHQFPNYSSELNVNALLLGDSALYLCASSLRSPKTQYFGPGTRLLVL.

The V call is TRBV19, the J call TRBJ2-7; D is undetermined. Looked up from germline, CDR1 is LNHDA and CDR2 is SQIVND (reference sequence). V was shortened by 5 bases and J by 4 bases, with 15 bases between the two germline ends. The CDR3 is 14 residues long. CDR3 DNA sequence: TGTGCCAGTAGTTATGGTGCAGGCGAATACGAGCAGTACTTC. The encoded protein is CASSYGAGEYEQYF. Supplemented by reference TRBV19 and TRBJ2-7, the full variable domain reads DGGITQSPKYLFRKEGQNVTLSCEQNLNHDAMYWYRQDPGQGLRLIYYSQIVNDFQKGDIAEGYSVSREKKESFPLTVTSAQKNPTAFYLCASSYGAGEYEQYFGPGTRLTVT.

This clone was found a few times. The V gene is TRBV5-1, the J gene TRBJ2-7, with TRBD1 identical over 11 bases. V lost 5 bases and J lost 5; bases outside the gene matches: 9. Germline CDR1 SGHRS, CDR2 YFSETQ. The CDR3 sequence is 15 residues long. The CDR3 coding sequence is TGCGCCAGCAGTTTCATCGGGACAGGGGGAAACGAGCAGTACTTC. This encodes CASSFIGTGGNEQYF.

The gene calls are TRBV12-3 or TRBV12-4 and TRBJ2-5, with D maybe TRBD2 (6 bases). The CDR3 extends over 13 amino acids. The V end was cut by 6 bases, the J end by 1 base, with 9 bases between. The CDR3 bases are TGTGCCAGCAGGGACTACCTCCAAGAGACCCAGTACTTC. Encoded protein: CASRDYLQETQYF.

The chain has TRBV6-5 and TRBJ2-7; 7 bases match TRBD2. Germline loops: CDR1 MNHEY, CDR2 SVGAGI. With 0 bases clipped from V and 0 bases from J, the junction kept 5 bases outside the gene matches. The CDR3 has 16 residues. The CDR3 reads CASSYSSAGSSYEQYF. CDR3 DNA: TGTGCCAGCAGTTACTCATCAGCGGGAAGCTCCTACGAGCAGTACTTC.

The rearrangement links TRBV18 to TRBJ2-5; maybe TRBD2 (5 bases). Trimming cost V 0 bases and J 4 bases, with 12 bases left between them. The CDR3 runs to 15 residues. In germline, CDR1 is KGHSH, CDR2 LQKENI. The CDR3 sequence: CASSPPASPRETQYF. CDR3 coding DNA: TGTGCCAGCTCACCACCGGCTAGCCCCAGAGAGACCCAGTACTTC.

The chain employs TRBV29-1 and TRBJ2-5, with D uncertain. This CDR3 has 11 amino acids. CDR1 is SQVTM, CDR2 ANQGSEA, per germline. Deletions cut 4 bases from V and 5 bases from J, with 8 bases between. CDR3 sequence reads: CSVGGHETQYF. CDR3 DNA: TGCAGCGTTGGTGGCCACGAGACCCAGTACTTC.

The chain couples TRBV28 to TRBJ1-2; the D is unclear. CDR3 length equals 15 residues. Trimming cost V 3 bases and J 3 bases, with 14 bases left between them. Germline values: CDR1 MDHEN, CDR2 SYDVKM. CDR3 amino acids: CASSLWATSDYGYTF. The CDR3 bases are TGTGCCAGCAGTTTGTGGGCAACTTCTGACTATGGCTACACCTTC.

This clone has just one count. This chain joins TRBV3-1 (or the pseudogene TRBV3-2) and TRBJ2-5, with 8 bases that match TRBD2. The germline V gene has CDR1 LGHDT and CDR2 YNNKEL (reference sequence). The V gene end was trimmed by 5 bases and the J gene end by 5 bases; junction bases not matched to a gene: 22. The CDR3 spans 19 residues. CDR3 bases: TGTGCCAGCAGCGGCCGAACGAATCGGGAGGGCCAGGTAGGGGAGACCCAGTACTTC. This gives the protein CASSGRTNREGQVGETQYF.

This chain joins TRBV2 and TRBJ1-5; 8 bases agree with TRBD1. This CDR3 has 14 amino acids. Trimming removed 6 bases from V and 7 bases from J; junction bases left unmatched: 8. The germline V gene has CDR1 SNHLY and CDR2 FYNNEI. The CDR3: CASSLRQGKQPQHF. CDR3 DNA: TGTGCCAGCAGCCTCAGACAGGGGAAACAGCCCCAGCATTTT.

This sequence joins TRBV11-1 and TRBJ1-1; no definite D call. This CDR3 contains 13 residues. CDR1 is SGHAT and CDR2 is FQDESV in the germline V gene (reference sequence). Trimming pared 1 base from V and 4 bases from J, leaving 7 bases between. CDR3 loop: CASSLGLATEAFF. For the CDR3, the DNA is TGTGCCAGCAGCTTAGGTCTAGCCACTGAAGCTTTCTTT.

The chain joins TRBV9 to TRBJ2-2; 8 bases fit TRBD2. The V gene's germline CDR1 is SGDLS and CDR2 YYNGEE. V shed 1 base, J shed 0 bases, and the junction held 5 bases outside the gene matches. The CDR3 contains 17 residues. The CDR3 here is CASSVPLAGPNTGELFF. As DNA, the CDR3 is TGTGCCAGCAGCGTACCGTTAGCGGGGCCGAACACCGGGGAGCTGTTTTTT.

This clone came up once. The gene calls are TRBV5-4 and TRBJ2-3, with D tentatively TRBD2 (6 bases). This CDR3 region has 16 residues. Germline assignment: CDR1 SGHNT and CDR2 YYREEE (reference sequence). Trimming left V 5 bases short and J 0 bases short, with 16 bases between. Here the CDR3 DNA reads TGTGCCAGCAGAGAAAACCGGGAGATCAGCACAGATACGCAGTATTTT. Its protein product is CASRENREISTDTQYF.